The TCR beta chain described here comes from a study of blood T cell repertoires in COVID-19. Study summary: Spain, Italy and the United States supplied samples that represented acute and convalescent COVID-19. PBMCs, B-cell-depleted T cells, or T cells provided the cDNA or gDNA that made up the material.

CDR1 and CDR2 from the germline V gene are LNHDA and SQIVND (reference sequence). The CDR3 loop spans 14 amino acids. V was pared by 0 bases and J by 5 bases, with 9 bases between. Per the original data handling: Estimation of nucleated cell counts was performed using reference gene primer amplification. Only in-frame clones appear in the TCRdb table, and some are missing; sequencing was by immunoSEQ multiplex PCR. The DNA was the basis for D and trimming; V, J and clone size are from that table. The profile shows roughly 260,000 clones, around nine tenths of them singletons. The chain links TRBV19 to TRBJ2-3; D is possibly TRBD2 (5 bases). The source material was peripheral blood. This clonotype was obtained from a man between 35 and 55 years old who had recovered from COVID-19. CDR3 bases: TGTGCCAGTAGTATAGACAGGAGGAGAGATACGCAGTATTTT. Protein product: CASSIDRRRDTQYF. The full variable domain, rest sourced from reference TRBV19 and TRBJ2-3, is DGGITQSPKYLFRKEGQNVTLSCEQNLNHDAMYWYRQDPGQGLRLIYYSQIVNDFQKGDIAEGYSVSREKKESFPLTVTSAQKNPTAFYLCASSIDRRRDTQYFGPGTRLTVL.